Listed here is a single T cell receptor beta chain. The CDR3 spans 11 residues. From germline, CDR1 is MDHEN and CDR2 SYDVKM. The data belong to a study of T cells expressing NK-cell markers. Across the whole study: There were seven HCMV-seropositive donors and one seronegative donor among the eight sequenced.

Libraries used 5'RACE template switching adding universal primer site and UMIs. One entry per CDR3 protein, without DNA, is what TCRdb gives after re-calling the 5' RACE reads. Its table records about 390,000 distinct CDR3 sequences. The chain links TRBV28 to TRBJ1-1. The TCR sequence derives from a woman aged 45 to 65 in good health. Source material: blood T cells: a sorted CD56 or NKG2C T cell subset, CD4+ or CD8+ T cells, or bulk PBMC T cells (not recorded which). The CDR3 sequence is CASYVNTEAFF.